The sample holds a few counts of the clone carrying this T cell receptor beta chain. As yet, its antigen is unknown. Expressed TCRB transcripts were sequenced after all isolated RNA was converted to cDNA. Deep immunoSEQ sequencing covered naive, central memory and regulatory T cell samples. Sequencing used immunoSEQ multiplex PCR; TCRdb keeps in-frame clones, though not all of them. Seen here are some 360,000 clones, around 20% observed once, and the top ten hold 0.035% to 0.05%. The data derive from a study of beta chain features in type 1 diabetes. Study context: Sorted cells numbering under 110 million were examined across all samples. Points from the study as a whole: VDJ junctions from type 1 diabetes patients carried fewer insertions and larger deletions.

CDR3 length equals 12 residues. Germline assignment: CDR1 GTSNPN and CDR2 SVGIG (reference sequence). The V gene lost 3 bases and the J gene lost 8 bases, with 13 bases spanning the gap. The genes are TRBV30 and TRBJ1-2, with D unclear. Sequencing input: naive CD4+ T cells from blood. The receptor was derived from a woman aged 18-30 years in good health. This CDR3 is CAWSSLAGGYTF. The DNA for the CDR3 is TGTGCCTGGAGCTCGTTGGCGGGAGGCTACACCTTC.